Reported below is one T cell receptor (beta chain). What it binds is unknown. A single record per CDR3 protein comes from TCRdb applying MiXCR to the reads. The sample holds under 300,000 distinct CDR3 sequences; roughly an eighth are singletons and the top ten take roughly 1.7%. This record belongs to a study of T cell repertoires in cytomegalovirus infection. Study-wide points: What dominated the ex vivo response were HLA-C-restricted CMV-specific TCR beta clonotypes. Carriers of CMV plus the relevant HLA were identified by cumulative public TCR beta family frequency.

The sequenced material came from PBMCs. This clonotype originated in a human donor in good health (CMV status not recorded). Some clones in this sample may be carry-over from other donors' samples.

The CDR3 spells CSAREGGPDTQYF. The CDR3 coding sequence is TGCAGTGCTAGAGAGGGGGGGCCAGATACGCAGTATTTT. This chain connects TRBV20-1 to TRBJ2-3; TRBD2 might be the D (7 bases). Trimming pared 0 bases from V and 4 bases from J, leaving 8 bases between. This CDR3 region has 13 residues. In germline, CDR1 is DFQATT, CDR2 SNEGSKA (reference sequence).